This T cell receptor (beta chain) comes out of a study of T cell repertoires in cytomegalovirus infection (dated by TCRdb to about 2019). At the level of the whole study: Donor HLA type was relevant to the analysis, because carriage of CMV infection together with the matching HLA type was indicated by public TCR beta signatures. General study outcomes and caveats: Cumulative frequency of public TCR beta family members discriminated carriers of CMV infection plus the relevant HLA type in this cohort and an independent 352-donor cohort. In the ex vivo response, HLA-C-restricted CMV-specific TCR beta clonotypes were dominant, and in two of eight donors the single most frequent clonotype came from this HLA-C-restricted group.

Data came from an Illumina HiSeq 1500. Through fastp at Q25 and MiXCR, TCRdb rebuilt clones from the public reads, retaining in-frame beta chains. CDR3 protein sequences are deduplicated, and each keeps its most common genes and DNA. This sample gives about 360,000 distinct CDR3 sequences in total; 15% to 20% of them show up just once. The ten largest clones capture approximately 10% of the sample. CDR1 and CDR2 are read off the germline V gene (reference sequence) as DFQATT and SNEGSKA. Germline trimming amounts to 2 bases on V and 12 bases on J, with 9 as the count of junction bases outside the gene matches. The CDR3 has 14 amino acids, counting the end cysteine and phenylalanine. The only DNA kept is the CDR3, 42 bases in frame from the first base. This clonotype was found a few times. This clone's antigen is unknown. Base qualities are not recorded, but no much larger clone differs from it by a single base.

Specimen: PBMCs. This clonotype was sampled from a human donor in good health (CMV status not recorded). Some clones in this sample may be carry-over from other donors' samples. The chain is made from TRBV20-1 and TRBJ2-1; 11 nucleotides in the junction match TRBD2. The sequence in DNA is TGCAGTGCTAGACCCGGGACTAGCGGACGTAGGCAGTTCTTC. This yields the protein CSARPGTSGRRQFF.